This paragraph reports one TCR beta chain. Its antigen is unidentified. Subjects with ophthalmopathy showed a Clinical Activity Score no lower than 3, a NOSPECS grade no lower than 4, and a duration shorter than 3 months. J was trimmed by 2 bases and V by 5 bases; bases with no gene match: 13. The length of the CDR3 is 18 residues. Germline CDR1 and CDR2: MGHRA and YSYEKL. Amplified TCR beta CDR3 regions came from RNA transcripts. First-round RT-PCR with HTBI primers amplified the TCR CDR3 region. One entry per CDR3 protein, called by TCRdb with MiXCR from the multiplex PCR reads. Here the sample spans over 450,000 distinct CDR3 sequences, about a sixth being singletons. The record originates from a study of T cells in Graves' hyperthyroidism and ophthalmopathy. Study details: Peripheral blood was acquired at first diagnosis, ahead of any therapy whatsoever. The study, taken as a whole, reports: Also found in blood were most expanded thyroid clonotypes above 0.001. Ophthalmopathy prediction by the model preceded onset by a median approximately 6.9 months.

The receptor was derived from a woman younger than 30 with Graves' ophthalmopathy. Sequenced sample: blood. The chain uses TRBV4-1 and TRBJ2-3; 10 nucleotides line up with TRBD1. The CDR3 bases are TGCGCCAGCAGCGCCGGGACAGGGGTTCAGGGGGCCACAGATACGCAGTATTTT. Translation: CASSAGTGVQGATDTQYF.